The present TCR beta chain was sequenced within a study of T-cell reconstitution after alpha-beta-depleted transplantation in children. Points from the study as a whole: Several patients had high TCRbeta diversity at day 60; it came from surviving recipient T cells and thymic progenitors. T-cell counts and diversity at one year following transplant were attributed mainly to newly produced T cells. Reportedly, only several hundred clones from non-depleted graft cells drove alpha-beta T-cell counts at about two months.

Comments on this clonotype: Antigen: not known.

Preparation of the TCRbeta library involved a method that used unique molecular identifiers. TCRdb processed the PCR reads anew with MiXCR; each CDR3 protein has one entry. The sample contains under 450,000 distinct CDR3 sequences, about 17% of which appear only once. The CDR3 runs 13 residues. V lost 5 bases, J lost 0 bases, and 11 bases lay in between. Germline lookup yields CDR1 DFQATT and CDR2 SNEGSKA (reference sequence). The sequences come from PBMCs, mostly from graft donor cells, collected 360 days after TCRalphabeta/CD19-depleted stem cell transplant. The J gene is TRBJ2-7, the V gene TRBV20-1, with D perhaps TRBD2 (6 bases). This sequence was found in a boy under three years old who had a stem cell transplant for Wiskott-Aldrich syndrome, so the T cells may come from the graft donor. Written as DNA, the CDR3 is TGCAGTGCTTCCGGGACTGACTCCTACGAGCAGTACTTC. Translation: CSASGTDSYEQYF.